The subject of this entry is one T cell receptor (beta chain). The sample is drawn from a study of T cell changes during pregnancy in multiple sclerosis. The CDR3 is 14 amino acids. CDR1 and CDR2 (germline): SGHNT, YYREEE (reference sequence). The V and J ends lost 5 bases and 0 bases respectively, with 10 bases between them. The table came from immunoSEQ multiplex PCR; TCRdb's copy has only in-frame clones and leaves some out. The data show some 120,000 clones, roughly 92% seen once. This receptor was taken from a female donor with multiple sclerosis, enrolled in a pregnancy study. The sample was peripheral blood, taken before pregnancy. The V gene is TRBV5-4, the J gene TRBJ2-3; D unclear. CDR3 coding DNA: TGTGCCAGCAGTTCTCGGTCTAGCACAGATACGCAGTATTTT. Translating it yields CASSSRSSTDTQYF.